This T cell receptor beta chain emerged from a study of CD8 T cells in Susac syndrome. Random hexamers were used to reverse transcribe the RNA input (roughly 0.5 to 1 ug). TCRdb redid the calling of the immunoSEQ multiplex PCR reads with MiXCR, one entry per CDR3 protein. The sample holds approximately 170,000 distinct CDR3 sequences; over 85% are singletons and the top ten take 0.12% to 0.15%. Looked up from germline, CDR1 is SEHNR and CDR2 is FQNEAQ (reference sequence). The CDR3 runs to 13 residues. The V gene lost 5 bases and the J gene lost 0 bases, with 8 bases spanning the gap. The receptor was isolated from a human donor in good health. Sequencing was performed on CD4+ T cells from PBMCs. The J gene is TRBJ2-7, the V gene TRBV7-9; the D is unclear. CDR3 amino acids: CASSGWGSYEQYF. The CDR3, as DNA: TGTGCCAGCAGCGGTTGGGGCTCCTACGAGCAGTACTTC.